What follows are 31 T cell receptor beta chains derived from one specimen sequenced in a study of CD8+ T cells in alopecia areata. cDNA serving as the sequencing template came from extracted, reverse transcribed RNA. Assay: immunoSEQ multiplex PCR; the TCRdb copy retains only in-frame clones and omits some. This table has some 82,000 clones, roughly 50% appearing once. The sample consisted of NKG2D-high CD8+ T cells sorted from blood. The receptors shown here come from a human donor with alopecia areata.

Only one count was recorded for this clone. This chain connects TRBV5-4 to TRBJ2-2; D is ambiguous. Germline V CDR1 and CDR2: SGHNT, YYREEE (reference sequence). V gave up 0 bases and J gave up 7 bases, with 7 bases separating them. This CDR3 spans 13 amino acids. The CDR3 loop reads CASSLADDGELFF. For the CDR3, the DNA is TGTGCCAGCAGCTTGGCCGACGACGGGGAGCTGTTTTTT.

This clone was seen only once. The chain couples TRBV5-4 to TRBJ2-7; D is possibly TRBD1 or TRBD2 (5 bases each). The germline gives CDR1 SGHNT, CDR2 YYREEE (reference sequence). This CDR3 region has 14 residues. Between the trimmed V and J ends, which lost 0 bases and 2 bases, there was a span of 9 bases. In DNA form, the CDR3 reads TGTGCCAGCAGCTTGGATCTGGGGGCCTACGAGCAGTACTTC. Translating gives CASSLDLGAYEQYF.

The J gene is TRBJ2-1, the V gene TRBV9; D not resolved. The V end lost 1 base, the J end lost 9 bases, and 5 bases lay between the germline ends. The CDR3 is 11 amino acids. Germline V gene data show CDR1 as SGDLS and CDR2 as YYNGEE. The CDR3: CASSVYGEQFF. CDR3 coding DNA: TGTGCCAGCAGCGTATATGGTGAGCAGTTCTTC.

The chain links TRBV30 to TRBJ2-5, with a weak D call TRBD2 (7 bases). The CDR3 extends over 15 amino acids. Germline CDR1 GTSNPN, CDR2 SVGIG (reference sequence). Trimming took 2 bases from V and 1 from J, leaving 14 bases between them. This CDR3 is CAWSPMGGPQETQYF. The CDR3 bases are TGTGCCTGGAGTCCCATGGGGGGGCCCCAAGAGACCCAGTACTTC.

This CDR3 is CASSPSTEQETQYF. CDR3 DNA sequence: TGTGCCAGCTCACCATCAACGGAACAAGAGACCCAGTACTTC. The rearrangement links TRBV18 to TRBJ2-5; D uncertain. V was shortened by 2 bases and J by 2 bases, with 9 bases between the two germline ends. Germline CDR1 is KGHSH and CDR2 is LQKENI. This CDR3 spans 14 amino acids.

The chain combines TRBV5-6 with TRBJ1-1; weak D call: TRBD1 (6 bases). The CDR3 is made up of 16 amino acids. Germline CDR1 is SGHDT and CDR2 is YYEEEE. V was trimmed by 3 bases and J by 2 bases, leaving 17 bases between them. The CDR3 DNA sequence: TGTGCCAGCAGCTGGATGGACAGCAATGAAAACACTGAAGCTTTCTTT. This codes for CASSWMDSNENTEAFF. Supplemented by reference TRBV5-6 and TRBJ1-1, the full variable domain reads DAGVTQSPTHLIKTRGQQVTLRCSPKSGHDTVSWYQQALGQGPQFIFQYYEEEERQRGNFPDRFSGHQFPNYSSELNVNALLLGDSALYLCASSWMDSNENTEAFFGQGTRLTVV.

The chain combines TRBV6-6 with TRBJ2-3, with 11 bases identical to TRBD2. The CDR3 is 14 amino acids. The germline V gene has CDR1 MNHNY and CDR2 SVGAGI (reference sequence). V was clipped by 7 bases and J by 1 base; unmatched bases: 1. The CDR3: CASKGLAGTDTQYF. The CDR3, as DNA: TGTGCCAGCAAGGGACTAGCGGGCACAGATACGCAGTATTTT.

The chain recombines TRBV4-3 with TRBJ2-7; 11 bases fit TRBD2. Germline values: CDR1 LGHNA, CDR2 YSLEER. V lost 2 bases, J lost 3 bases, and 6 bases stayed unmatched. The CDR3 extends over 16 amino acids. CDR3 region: CASSQNSGLAVYEQYF. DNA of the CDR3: TGCGCCAGCAGCCAAAACTCGGGACTAGCGGTCTACGAGCAGTACTTC.

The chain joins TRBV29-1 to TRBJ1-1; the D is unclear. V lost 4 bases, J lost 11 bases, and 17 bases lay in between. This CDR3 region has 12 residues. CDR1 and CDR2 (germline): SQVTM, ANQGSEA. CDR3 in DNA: TGCAGCGTTGCCCGGGAGCTCTTAGGCGCTTTCTTT. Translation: CSVARELLGAFF.

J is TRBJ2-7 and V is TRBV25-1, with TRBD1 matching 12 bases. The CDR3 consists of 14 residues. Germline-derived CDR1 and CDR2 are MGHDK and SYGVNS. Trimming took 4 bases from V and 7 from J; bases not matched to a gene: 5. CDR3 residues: CASSGDRGLDEQYF. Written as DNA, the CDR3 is TGTGCCAGCAGTGGGGACAGGGGGCTAGATGAGCAGTACTTC.

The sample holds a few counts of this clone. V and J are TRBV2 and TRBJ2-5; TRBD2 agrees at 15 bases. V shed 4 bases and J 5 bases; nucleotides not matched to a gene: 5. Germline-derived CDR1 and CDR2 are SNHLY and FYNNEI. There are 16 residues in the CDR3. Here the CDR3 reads CASSGTSGGATETQYF. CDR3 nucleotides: TGTGCCAGCAGTGGGACTAGCGGGGGGGCAACGGAGACCCAGTACTTC.

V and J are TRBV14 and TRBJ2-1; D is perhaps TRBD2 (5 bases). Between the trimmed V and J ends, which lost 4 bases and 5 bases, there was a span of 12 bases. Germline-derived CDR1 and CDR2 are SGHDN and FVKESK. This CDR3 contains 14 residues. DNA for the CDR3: TGTGCCAGCAGCCGCAGTACTAGGCACAATGAGCAGTTCTTC. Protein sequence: CASSRSTRHNEQFF. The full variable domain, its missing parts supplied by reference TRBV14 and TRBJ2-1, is EAGVTQFPSHSVIEKGQTVTLRCDPISGHDNLYWYRRVMGKEIKFLLHFVKESKQDESGMPNNRFLAERTGGTYSTLKVQPAELEDSGVYFCASSRSTRHNEQFFGPGTRLTVL.

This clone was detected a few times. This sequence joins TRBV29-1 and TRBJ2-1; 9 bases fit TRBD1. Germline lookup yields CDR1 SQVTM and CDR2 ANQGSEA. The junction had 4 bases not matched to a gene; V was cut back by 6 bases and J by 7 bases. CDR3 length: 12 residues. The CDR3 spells CSVWDRENEQFF. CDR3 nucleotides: TGCAGCGTATGGGACAGGGAAAATGAGCAGTTCTTC.

CDR3 bases: TGTGCCAGCAGTTCACAGGGTCTGGGGGAGACCCAGTACTTC. The encoded protein is CASSSQGLGETQYF. The chain is built from TRBV27 and TRBJ2-5; a possible D gene is TRBD1 (6 bases). Germline V gene lookup returns CDR1 MNHEY and CDR2 SMNVEV (reference sequence). V dropped 4 bases and J dropped 5 bases, with 14 bases sitting between them. The CDR3 extends over 14 amino acids.

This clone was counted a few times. The CDR3 DNA is TGCAGCGTTTCCCCGGGTGGGACCCGCTCCTACGAGCAGTACTTC. Residues: CSVSPGGTRSYEQYF. This chain connects TRBV29-1 to TRBJ2-7; D may match TRBD1 or TRBD2 (5 bases each). CDR1 and CDR2 from the germline V gene are SQVTM and ANQGSEA. The CDR3 is 15 amino acids. Trimming took off 5 bases at V and 0 bases at J, with 17 bases between the two ends.

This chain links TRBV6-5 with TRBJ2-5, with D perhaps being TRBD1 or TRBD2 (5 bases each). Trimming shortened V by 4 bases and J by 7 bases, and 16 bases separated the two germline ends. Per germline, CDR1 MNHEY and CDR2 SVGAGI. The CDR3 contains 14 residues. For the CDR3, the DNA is TGTGCCAGCAGTTCTACCCGGGGCGCCAGGACCCAGTACTTC. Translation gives CASSSTRGARTQYF.

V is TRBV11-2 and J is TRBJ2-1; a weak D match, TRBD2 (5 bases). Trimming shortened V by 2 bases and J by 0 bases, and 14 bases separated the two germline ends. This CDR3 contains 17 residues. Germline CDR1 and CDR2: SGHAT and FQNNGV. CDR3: CASSLYFGERSYNEQFF. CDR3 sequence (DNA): TGTGCCAGCAGCTTATACTTCGGGGAACGCTCCTACAATGAGCAGTTCTTC.

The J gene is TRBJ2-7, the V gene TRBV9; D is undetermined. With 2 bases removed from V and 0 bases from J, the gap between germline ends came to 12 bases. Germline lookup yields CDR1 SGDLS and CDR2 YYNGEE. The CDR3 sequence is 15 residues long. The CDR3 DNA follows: TGTGCCAGCAGCGTGGGTTCAGTAAGCTCCTACGAGCAGTACTTC. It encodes CASSVGSVSSYEQYF.

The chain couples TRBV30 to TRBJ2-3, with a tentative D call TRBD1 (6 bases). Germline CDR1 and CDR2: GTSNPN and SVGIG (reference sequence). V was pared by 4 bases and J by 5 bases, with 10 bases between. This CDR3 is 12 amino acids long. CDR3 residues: CAWTGVKDTQYF. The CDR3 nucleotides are TGTGCCTGGACAGGGGTTAAAGATACGCAGTATTTT.

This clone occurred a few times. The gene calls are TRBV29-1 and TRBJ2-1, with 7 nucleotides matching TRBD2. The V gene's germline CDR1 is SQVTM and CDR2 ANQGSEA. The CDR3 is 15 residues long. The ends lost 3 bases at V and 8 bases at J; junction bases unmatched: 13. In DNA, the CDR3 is TGCAGCGTTGAGTTCCCTAGTGGGAGGGAGCATGAGCAGTTCTTC. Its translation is CSVEFPSGREHEQFF.

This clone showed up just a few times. CDR3 sequence (DNA): TGTGCCAGCAGCCCCACTCAAGAGCAGTTCTTC. This codes for CASSPTQEQFF. V and J are TRBV7-9 and TRBJ2-1, with no clear D. The germline V and J ends were trimmed by 5 bases and 10 bases, with 9 bases remaining between them. Per germline, CDR1 SEHNR and CDR2 FQNEAQ (reference sequence). This CDR3 spans 11 amino acids.

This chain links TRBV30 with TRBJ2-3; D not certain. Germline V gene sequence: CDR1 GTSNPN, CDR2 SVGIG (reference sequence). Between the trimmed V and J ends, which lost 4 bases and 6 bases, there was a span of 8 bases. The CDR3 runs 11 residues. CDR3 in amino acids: CAWTGADTQYF. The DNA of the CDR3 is TGTGCCTGGACGGGTGCCGATACGCAGTATTTT. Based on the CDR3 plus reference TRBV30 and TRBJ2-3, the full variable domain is SQTIHQWPATLVQPVGSPLSLECTVEGTSNPNLYWYRQAAGRGLQLLFYSVGIGQISSEVPQNLSASRPQDRQFILSSKKLLLSDSGFYLCAWTGADTQYFGPGTRLTVL.

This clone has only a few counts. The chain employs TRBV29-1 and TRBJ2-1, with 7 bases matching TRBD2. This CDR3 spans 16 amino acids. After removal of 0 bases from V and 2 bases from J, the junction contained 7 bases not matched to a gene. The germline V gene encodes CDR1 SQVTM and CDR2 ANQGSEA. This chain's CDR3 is CSVEDPSGLPYNEQFF. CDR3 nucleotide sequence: TGCAGCGTTGAAGATCCATCGGGACTACCCTACAATGAGCAGTTCTTC.

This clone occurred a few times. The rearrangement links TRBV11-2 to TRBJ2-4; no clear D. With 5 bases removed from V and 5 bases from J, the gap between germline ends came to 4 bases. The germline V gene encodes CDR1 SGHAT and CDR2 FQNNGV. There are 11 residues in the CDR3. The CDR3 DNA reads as TGTGCCAGCAGCGGGGAAAACATTCAGTACTTC. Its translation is CASSGENIQYF.

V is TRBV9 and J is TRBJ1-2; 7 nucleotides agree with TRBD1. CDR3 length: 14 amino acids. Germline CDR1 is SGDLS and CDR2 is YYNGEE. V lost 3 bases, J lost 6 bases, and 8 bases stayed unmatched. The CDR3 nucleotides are TGTGCCAGCAGCGAAAAGGGGGCTTTAGATGGCTACACCTTC. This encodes CASSEKGALDGYTF.

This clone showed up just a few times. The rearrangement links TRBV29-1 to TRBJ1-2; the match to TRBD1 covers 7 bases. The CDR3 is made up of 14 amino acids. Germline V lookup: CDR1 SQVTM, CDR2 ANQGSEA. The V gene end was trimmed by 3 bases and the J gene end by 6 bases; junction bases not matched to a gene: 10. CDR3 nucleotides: TGCAGCGTTGAGCCTCCGGACAGGTTTGATGGCTACACCTTC. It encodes CSVEPPDRFDGYTF.

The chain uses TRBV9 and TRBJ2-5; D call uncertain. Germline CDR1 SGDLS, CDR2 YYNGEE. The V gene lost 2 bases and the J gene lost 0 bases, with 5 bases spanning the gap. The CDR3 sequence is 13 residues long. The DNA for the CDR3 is TGTGCCAGCAGCGTTGAGTACCAAGAGACCCAGTACTTC. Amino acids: CASSVEYQETQYF.

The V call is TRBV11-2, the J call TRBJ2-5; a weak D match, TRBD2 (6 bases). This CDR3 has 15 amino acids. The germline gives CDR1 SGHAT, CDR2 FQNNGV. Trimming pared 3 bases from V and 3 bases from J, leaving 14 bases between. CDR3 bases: TGTGCCAGCAGCTTCTCCTTCGTAGCGGAAGAGACCCAGTACTTC. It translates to CASSFSFVAEETQYF.

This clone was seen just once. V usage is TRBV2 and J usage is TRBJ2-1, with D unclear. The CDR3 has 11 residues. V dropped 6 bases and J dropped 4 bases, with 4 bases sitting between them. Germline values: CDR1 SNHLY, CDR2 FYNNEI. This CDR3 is CASRGYNEQFF. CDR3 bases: TGTGCCAGCAGAGGATACAATGAGCAGTTCTTC.

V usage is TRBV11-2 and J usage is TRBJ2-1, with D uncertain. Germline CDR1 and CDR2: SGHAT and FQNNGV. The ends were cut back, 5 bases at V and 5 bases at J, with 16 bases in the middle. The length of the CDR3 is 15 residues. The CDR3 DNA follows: TGTGCCAGCAGCCTATTTCTGGGCCTAAACAATGAGCAGTTCTTC. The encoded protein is CASSLFLGLNNEQFF.

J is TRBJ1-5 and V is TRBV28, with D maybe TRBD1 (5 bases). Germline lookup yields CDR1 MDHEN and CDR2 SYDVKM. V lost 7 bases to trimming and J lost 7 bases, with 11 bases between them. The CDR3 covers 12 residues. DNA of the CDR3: TGTGCCAGCAAGTGGGGGGACCAGCCCCAGCATTTT. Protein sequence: CASKWGDQPQHF.